This TCR beta chain was found in a study of blood T cells in healthy people across ages. Notes on the study in general: It was held that diversity estimates obtained from one million T cells represented underestimates.

For the second PCR, which ran for about 7 to 12 cycles, a sample-barcoded 5' primer and a J-beta primer mix were used. In TCRdb, the 5' RACE reads were re-called with MiXCR into one record per CDR3 protein. The table shows some 760,000 distinct CDR3 sequences, with 25% occurring only once. This clonotype was found a few times. What it recognizes is unknown. These same records also appear under a second study, on T cells of mothers and their children.

The source of this sequence is a boy between 10 and 17 years old in good health. Material: blood.

The chain's CDR3 is CASSPRFRTDTYEQYF. CDR3 DNA sequence: TGTGCCAGCAGCCCAAGATTTAGGACAGACACCTACGAGCAGTACTTC. The chain couples TRBV14 to TRBJ2-7; possibly TRBD1 for D (6 bases). V lost 4 bases and J 2 bases, leaving 18 bases between the germline ends. CDR3 size: 16 residues. Germline assignment: CDR1 SGHDN and CDR2 FVKESK.